Given below is one T cell receptor beta chain in context. Only a few counts were recorded for this clonotype. Its antigen is currently not known. Within one base of it there is no much larger clone, and no base qualities were kept. This entry is derived from a study of T-cell reconstitution after alpha-beta-depleted transplantation in children (TCRdb year 2016). Background on the whole study: Using TCR repertoire profiling, the study quantitatively followed how T-cell immune reconstitution unfolded in children after TCRalphabeta/CD19-depleted allogeneic hematopoietic cell transplantation. The paper's findings and limits, for the study overall: The frequencies of hyperexpanded clones fell over the following months, and after one year, T-cell counts and TCRbeta diversity were mostly attributed to newly produced T cells. In some patients, the high TCRbeta diversity seen at day 60 was put down to recipient T cells and intrathymic progenitors that had survived conditioning. About two months after transplant, the apparently early recovery of alphabetaT-cell counts reportedly depended on just several hundred clones that had expanded rapidly and came from non-depleted graft cells.

The library was prepared using PCR. Sequencing instrument: Illumina HiSeq 2500. TCR libraries were prepared with molecular barcoding, using unique molecular identifiers to normalize TCRbeta repertoire quantification. The public reads were reanalyzed by TCRdb: fastp trimming at Q25, MiXCR alignment, in-frame beta chains only. Rows are combined by CDR3 protein, so each entry shows the most common genes and DNA. This sample lists hundreds of thousands of distinct CDR3 sequences; roughly 13% were detected once. The top ten clonotypes cover around 2.2% of the sample. The treatment or condition label of this sample denotes: allogeneic hematopoietic cell transplantation with graft depleted of TCRalphabeta T cells and CD19 B cells. The transplant recipients were children given TCRalphabeta/CD19-depleted allogeneic hematopoietic cell grafts. Based on the germline V gene, the CDR1 and CDR2 sequences are SGHTA and FQGTGA. Including cysteine and phenylalanine, the CDR3 has 13 amino acids. Only the CDR3 part of the read is kept: 39 bases, read in frame from the first base. A distance of 11 bases separates the germline ends of V and J, which lose 5 bases and 6 bases respectively.

The receptor's source is a male patient between 5 and 17 years old who had a stem cell transplant for acute myeloid leukemia, so the T cells may come from the graft donor. The specimen comprised PBMCs, mostly from graft donor cells, sampled 360 days after TCRalphabeta/CD19-depleted stem cell transplant. The rearrangement combines TRBV7-3 with TRBJ2-1, with a weak D call of TRBD1 (5 bases match). The sequenced DNA is TGTGCCAGCAGCACAAGACAGTCCAATGAGCAGTTCTTC. This is translated as CASSTRQSNEQFF.